The source of this T cell receptor beta chain is a study of response to subunit inactivated influenza vaccine. Study-level findings and limits: Authors suggested each seasonal flu vaccination may recruit only limited numbers of new T cells.

V shed 5 bases and J shed 2 bases, with 14 bases lying between them. CDR1 and CDR2 (germline): SGHAT, FQNNGV. The CDR3 runs 15 residues. TCRdb ran MiXCR on the RT-PCR reads and lists one entry per CDR3 protein. The sample holds 400,000 to 550,000 distinct CDR3 sequences; around 25% are singletons and the top ten take under 2.5%. As regards this clonotype: Its target is not known.

The receptor was isolated from a man aged 50-59 years who received an inactivated influenza vaccine. The V gene is TRBV11-2, the J gene TRBJ2-3; D perhaps matches TRBD2 (7 bases). Source: CD4+ T cells sorted from PBMCs, taken around 5 days after vaccination. The CDR3 DNA is TGTGCCAGCAGCCGGGGGGCGGGATACACAGATACGCAGTATTTT. It yields the protein CASSRGAGYTDTQYF. Using reference TRBV11-2 and TRBJ2-3 for the parts outside the CDR3, the full variable domain is EAGVAQSPRYKIIEKRQSVAFWCNPISGHATLYWYQQILGQGPKLLIQFQNNGVVDDSQLPKDRFSAERLKGVDSTLKIQPAKLEDSAVYLCASSRGAGYTDTQYFGPGTRLTVL.